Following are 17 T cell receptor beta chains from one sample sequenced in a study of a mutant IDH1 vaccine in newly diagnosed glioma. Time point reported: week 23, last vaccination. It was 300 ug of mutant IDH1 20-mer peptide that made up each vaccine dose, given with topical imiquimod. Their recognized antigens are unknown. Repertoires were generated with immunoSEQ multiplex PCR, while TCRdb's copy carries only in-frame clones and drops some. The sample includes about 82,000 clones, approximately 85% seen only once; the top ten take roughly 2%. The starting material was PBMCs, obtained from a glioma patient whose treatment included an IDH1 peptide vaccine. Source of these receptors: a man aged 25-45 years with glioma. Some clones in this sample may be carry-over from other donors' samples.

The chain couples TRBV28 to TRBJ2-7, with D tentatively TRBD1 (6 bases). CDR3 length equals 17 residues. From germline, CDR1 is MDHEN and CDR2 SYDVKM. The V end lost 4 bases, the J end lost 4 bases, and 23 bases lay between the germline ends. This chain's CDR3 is CASSSQSRYREWYEQYF. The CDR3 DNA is TGTGCCAGCAGTTCCCAGTCCCGTTACAGGGAGTGGTACGAGCAGTACTTC.

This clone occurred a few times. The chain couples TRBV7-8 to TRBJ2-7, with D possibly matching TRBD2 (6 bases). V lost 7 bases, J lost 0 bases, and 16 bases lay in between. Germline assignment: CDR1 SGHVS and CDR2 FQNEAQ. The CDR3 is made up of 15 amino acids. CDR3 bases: TGTGCCAGCACCCCGGGCGGGACGACCTCCTACGAGCAGTACTTC. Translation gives CASTPGGTTSYEQYF.

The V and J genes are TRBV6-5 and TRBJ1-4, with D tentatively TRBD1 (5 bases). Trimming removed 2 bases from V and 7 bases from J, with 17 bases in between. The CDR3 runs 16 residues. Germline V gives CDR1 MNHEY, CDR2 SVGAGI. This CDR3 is CASSYKPSGGVEKLFF. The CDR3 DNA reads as TGTGCCAGCAGTTACAAGCCCAGTGGGGGAGTTGAAAAACTGTTTTTT.

The CDR3 sequence is CASSLIAGPRQYF. DNA for the CDR3: TGTGCCAGCAGCTTAATCGCAGGTCCTCGGCAGTACTTC. The chain is built from TRBV11-2 and TRBJ2-7, with D unresolved. Germline CDR1 is SGHAT and CDR2 is FQNNGV. Trimming removed 2 bases at V and 9 bases at J, with 14 bases between. This CDR3 has 13 residues.

The CDR3 DNA follows: TGTGCCAGCAGCTTGGGAAGCGGACAGGGGACGCGGAACACTGAAGCTTTCTTT. This translates into CASSLGSGQGTRNTEAFF. The V gene is TRBV5-6, the J gene TRBJ1-1; 9 positions match TRBD1. J gave up 1 base and V 0 bases, and 10 bases lay outside the gene matches. Germline lookup yields CDR1 SGHDT and CDR2 YYEEEE. The CDR3 is made up of 18 amino acids.

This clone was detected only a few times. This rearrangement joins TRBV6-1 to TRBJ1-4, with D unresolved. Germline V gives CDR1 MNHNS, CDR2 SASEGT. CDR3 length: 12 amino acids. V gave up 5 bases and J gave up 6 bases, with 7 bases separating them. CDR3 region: CASSLRYEKLFF. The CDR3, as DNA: TGTGCCAGCAGTCTCAGATATGAAAAACTGTTTTTT.

The CDR3 bases are TGTGCCAGCTCACCACTCGGACAGGGGTCTGGGGCCAACGTCCTGACTTTC. Translation gives CASSPLGQGSGANVLTF. This rearrangement joins TRBV18 to TRBJ2-6; 9 bases are shared with TRBD1. CDR1 is KGHSH and CDR2 is LQKENI in the germline V gene. Germline trimming cut 1 base from V and 1 base from J; bases unmatched to any gene: 2. CDR3 length: 17 amino acids.

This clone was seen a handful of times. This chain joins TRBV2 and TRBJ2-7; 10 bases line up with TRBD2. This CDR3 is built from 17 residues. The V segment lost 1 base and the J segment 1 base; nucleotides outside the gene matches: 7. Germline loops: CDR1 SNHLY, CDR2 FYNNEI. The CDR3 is CASSEGTGLAESYEQYF. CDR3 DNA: TGTGCCAGCAGTGAAGGGACAGGACTAGCGGAATCCTACGAGCAGTACTTC.

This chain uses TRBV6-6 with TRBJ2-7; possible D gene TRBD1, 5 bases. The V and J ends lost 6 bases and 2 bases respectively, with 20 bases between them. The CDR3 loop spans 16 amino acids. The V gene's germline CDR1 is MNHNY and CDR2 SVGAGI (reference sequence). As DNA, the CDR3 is TGTGCCAGCAGCCCCCCAGGGCGACGCGGAGCCTACGAGCAGTACTTC. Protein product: CASSPPGRRGAYEQYF.

CDR3 residues: CASSFGRGWRNEQFF. The DNA for the CDR3 is TGTGCCAGCAGCTTCGGCCGGGGCTGGAGGAATGAGCAGTTCTTC. The chain recombines TRBV7-2 with TRBJ2-1; D is perhaps TRBD1 or TRBD2 (5 bases each). The V gene's germline CDR1 is SGHTA and CDR2 FQGNSA. The CDR3 covers 15 residues. V lost 3 bases and J lost 7, with 16 bases in between.

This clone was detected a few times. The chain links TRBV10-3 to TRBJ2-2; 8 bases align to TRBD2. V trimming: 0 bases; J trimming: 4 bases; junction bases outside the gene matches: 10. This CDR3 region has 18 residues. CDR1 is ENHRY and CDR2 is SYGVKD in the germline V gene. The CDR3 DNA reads TGTGCCATCAGTGAGTCGGCACCGGGAGGGGGAGGCACCGGGGAGCTGTTTTTT. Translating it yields CAISESAPGGGGTGELFF.

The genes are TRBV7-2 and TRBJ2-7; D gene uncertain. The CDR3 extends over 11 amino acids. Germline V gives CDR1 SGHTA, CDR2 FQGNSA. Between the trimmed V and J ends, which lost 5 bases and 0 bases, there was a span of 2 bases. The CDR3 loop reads CASSTSYEQYF. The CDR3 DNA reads TGTGCCAGCAGCACCTCCTACGAGCAGTACTTC.

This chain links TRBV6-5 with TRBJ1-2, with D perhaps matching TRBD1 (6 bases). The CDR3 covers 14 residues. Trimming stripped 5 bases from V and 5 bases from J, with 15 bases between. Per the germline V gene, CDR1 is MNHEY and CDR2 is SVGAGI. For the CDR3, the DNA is TGTGCCAGCAGTCCATCTGGACAGCTATATGGCTACACCTTC. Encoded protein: CASSPSGQLYGYTF.

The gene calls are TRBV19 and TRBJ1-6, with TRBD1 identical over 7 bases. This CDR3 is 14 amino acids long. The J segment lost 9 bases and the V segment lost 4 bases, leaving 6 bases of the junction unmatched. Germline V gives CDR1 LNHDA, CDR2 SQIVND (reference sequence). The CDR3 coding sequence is TGTGCCAGTAGTACAGGACAGGATAGTTCACCCCTCCACTTT. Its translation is CASSTGQDSSPLHF.

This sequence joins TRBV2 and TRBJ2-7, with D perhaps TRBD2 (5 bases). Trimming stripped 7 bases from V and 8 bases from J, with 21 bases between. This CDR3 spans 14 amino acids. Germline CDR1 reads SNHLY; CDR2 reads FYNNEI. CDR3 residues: CASTLPEERRKQYF. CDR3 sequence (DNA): TGTGCCAGCACCCTCCCGGAGGAGCGGCGAAAGCAGTACTTC.

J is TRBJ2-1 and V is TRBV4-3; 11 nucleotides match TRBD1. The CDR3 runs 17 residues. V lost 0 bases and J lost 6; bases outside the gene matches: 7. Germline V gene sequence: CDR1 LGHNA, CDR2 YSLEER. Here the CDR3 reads CASSQDPGTGGRNEQFF. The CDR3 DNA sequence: TGCGCCAGCAGCCAAGATCCCGGGACAGGGGGTCGCAATGAGCAGTTCTTC.

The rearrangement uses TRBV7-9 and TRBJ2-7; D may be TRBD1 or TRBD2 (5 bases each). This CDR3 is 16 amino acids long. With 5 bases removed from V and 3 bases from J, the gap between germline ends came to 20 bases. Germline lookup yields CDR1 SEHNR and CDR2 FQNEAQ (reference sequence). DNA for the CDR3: TGTGCCAGCAGCCCGCGCACCCGAAGGGACGGCTACGAGCAGTACTTC. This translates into CASSPRTRRDGYEQYF.